This T cell receptor delta chain emerged from a study of delta chain sequences of gamma delta T cells (dated by TCRdb to the late 2010s). From the cysteine through the phenylalanine, the CDR3 covers 18 amino acids. The kept DNA is CDR3 alone, 54 bases in frame from the first base. Trimmed from V: 3 bases; trimmed from J: 0 bases; junction bases lacking a gene match: 14. As encoded in the germline V gene, CDR1 is GEAIGNYY while CDR2 is EKD. This clone was detected ten times or more. Its target antigen remains unknown. Per-base quality was not reported, and no clone a single base away is much larger than it. Library creation used 5' RACE. Sequenced using an Illumina MiSeq. Clone calls in TCRdb were regenerated from the public reads with CATT, after which identical DNA sequences shared one row. For this sample the table gives some 2,500 delta-chain clones, of which under 7.5% were detected only once. Of the sample, approximately 49% is held by the ten largest clones.

Sequencing was done on a sample of either unsorted cells or a sorted T cell fraction (not recorded which). The TCR sequence derives from a human donor in good health. In this chain, TRDV2 is recombined with TRDJ1; 8 bases in the middle match TRDD3. This receptor carries the CDR3 CACDRVKWGDSNTDKLIF. Here is the DNA: TGTGCCTGTGACCGCGTTAAATGGGGGGATAGCAACACCGATAAACTCATCTTT.